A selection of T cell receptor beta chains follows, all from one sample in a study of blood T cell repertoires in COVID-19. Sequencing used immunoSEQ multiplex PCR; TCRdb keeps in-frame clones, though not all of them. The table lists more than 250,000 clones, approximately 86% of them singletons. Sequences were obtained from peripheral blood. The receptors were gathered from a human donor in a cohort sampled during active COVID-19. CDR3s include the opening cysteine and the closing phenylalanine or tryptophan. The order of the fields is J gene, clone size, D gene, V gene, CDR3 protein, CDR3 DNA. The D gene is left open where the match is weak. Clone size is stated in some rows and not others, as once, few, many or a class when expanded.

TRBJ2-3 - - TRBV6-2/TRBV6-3 CASSYPDTQYF TGTGCCAGCAGTTACCCGGATACGCAGTATTTT
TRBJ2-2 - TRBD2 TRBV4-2 CASSQDLAGVRTGELFF TGTGCCAGCAGCCAAGATCTAGCGGGGGTTAGAACCGGGGAGCTGTTTTTT
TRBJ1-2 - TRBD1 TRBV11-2 CASSAQGGHYGYTF TGTGCCAGCAGCGCACAGGGGGGCCACTATGGCTACACCTTC
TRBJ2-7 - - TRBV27 CASSPADQNYEQYF TGTGCCAGCAGTCCAGCGGACCAAAACTACGAGCAGTACTTC
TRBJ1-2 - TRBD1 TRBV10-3 CAISESEGQVGSNYGYTF TGTGCCATCAGTGAGTCTGAGGGACAGGTTGGATCTAACTATGGCTACACCTTC
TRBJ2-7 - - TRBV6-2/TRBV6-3 CASSLRYEQYF TGTGCCAGCAGTCTTCGCTACGAGCAGTACTTC
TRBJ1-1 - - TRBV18 CASSPTGSLNTEAFF TGTGCCAGCTCCCCTACGGGTTCCCTGAACACTGAAGCTTTCTTT
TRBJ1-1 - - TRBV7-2 CASSLSTINTEAFF TGTGCCAGCAGCTTAAGTACTATTAACACTGAAGCTTTCTTT
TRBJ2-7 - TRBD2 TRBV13 CASSFGTSGNYEQYF TGTGCCAGCAGCTTCGGGACTAGCGGTAACTACGAGCAGTACTTC
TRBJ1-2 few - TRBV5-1 CASSLDSGGGGYTF TGCGCCAGCAGCTTGGATTCGGGGGGAGGTGGCTACACCTTC
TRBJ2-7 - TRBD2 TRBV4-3 CASSHSGVSTRLSEQYF TGCGCCAGCAGCCATAGCGGGGTCTCTACCCGCCTCTCGGAGCAGTACTTC
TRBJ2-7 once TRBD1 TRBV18 CASSPRIRDRGPYEQYF TGTGCCAGCTCACCACGAATCCGGGACAGGGGTCCCTACGAGCAGTACTTC
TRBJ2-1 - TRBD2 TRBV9 CASSVGPLRTSGRASPYNEQFF TGTGCCAGCAGCGTAGGTCCTTTAAGGACTAGCGGGAGGGCCTCCCCCTACAATGAGCAGTTCTTC
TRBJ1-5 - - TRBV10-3 CAISERQENQPQHF TGTGCCATCAGTGAGCGGCAGGAAAATCAGCCCCAGCATTTT
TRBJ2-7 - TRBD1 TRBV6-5 CASRDWDSTYEQYF TGTGCCAGCAGGGACTGGGACAGTACCTACGAGCAGTACTTC
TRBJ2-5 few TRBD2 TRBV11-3 CASSFDSSGDMYF TGTGCCAGCAGCTTCGATTCTAGCGGGGACATGTACTTC
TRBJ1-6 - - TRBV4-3 CASSLSPGPINNNSPLHF TGCGCCAGCAGCCTTAGCCCCGGCCCGATCAATAATAATTCACCCCTCCACTTT
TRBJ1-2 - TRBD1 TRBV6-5 CASSRDRGDGYTF TGTGCCAGCAGTCGGGACAGGGGCGATGGCTACACCTTC
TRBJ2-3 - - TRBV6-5 CASSSGVTTDTQYF TGTGCCAGCAGTTCTGGAGTCACCACAGATACGCAGTATTTT
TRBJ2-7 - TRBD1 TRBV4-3 CASSQERWDSSYEQYF TGCGCCAGCAGCCAAGAAAGGTGGGACAGCTCCTACGAGCAGTACTTC
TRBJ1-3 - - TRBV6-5 CASSYTMYSGNTIYF TGTGCCAGCAGTTACACTATGTACTCTGGAAACACCATATATTTT
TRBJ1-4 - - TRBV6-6 CASTGGNEKLFF TGTGCCAGCACCGGGGGTAATGAAAAACTGTTTTTT
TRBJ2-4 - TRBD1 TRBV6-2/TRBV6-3 CASSHWDRPTKNIQYF TGTGCCAGCAGCCATTGGGACAGACCAACTAAAAACATTCAGTACTTC
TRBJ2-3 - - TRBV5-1 CASSSFSGTDTQYF TGCGCCAGCAGCTCATTTAGCGGCACAGATACGCAGTATTTT
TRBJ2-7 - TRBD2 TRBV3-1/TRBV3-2 CASSQGAGEGGSYEQYF TGTGCCAGCAGCCAAGGGGCGGGGGAAGGCGGGTCTTACGAGCAGTACTTC
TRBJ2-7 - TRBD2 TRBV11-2 CASSLNGEGLWYEQYF TGTGCCAGCAGCTTAAACGGGGAGGGCCTTTGGTACGAGCAGTACTTC
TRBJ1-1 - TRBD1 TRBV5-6 CASRRGPEAFF TGTGCCAGCAGAAGGGGGCCTGAAGCTTTCTTT
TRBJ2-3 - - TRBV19 CATSWGGLRDTQYF TGTGCCACCAGTTGGGGGGGCCTTAGGGATACGCAGTATTTT
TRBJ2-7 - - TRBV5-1 CATSPGPTYEQYF TGCGCCACCTCCCCCGGTCCCACCTACGAGCAGTACTTC
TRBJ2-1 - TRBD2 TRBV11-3 CASSLSGSSYNEQFF TGTGCCAGCAGCCTAAGCGGGAGCTCCTACAATGAGCAGTTCTTC
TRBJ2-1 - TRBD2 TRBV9 CASSASPREAHEQFF TGTGCCAGCAGCGCAAGCCCCCGGGAGGCCCATGAGCAGTTCTTC
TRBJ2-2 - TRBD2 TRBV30 CAWSGLAGGDPGELFF TGTGCCTGGAGTGGCCTAGCGGGGGGGGACCCCGGGGAGCTGTTTTTT
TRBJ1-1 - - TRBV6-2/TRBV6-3 CASSPDREAFF TGTGCCAGCAGCCCAGACAGAGAAGCTTTCTTT
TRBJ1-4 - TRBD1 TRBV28 CASRRDRGGEKLFF TGTGCCAGCAGGCGGGACAGGGGGGGGGAAAAACTGTTTTTT
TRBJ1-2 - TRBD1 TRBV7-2 CASSPPPGGALSYGYTF TGTGCCAGCAGCCCTCCCCCAGGGGGCGCCCTTAGCTATGGCTACACCTTC